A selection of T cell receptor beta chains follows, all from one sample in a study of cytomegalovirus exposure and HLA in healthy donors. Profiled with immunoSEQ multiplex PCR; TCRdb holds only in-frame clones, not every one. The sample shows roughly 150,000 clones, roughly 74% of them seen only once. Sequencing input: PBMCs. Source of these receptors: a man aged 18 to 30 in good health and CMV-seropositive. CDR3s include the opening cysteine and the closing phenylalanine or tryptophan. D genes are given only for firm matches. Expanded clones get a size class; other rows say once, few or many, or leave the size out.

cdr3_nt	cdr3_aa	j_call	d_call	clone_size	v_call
TGTGCCAGCAGCGCTCGGACAGGATCTGGAAACACCATATATTTT	CASSARTGSGNTIYF	TRBJ1-3	TRBD1	-	TRBV9
TGCAGCGTTGTCATGTCTAGCGGGCTTTCAGATACGCAGTATTTT	CSVVMSSGLSDTQYF	TRBJ2-3	TRBD2	-	TRBV29-1
TGCGCCAGCAGCCAAGACTCAGCGGGAAACCAAGAGACCCAGTACTTC	CASSQDSAGNQETQYF	TRBJ2-5	TRBD2	-	TRBV4-1
TGTGCCAGCAGCTTAGCAGGGCGGGAGGGGCAGTTCTTC	CASSLAGREGQFF	TRBJ2-1	TRBD2	-	TRBV7-6
TGCGCCAGCAGCCCTCTAGCCAAAAACATTCAGTACTTC	CASSPLAKNIQYF	TRBJ2-4	-	-	TRBV5-1
TGTGCCAGCACCCCTCACAGGGTTGGGGCCAACGTCCTGACTTTC	CASTPHRVGANVLTF	TRBJ2-6	-	-	TRBV28
TGTGCCAGCAGCATCAGGGGCGCCGGATACGAGCAGTACTTC	CASSIRGAGYEQYF	TRBJ2-7	-	-	TRBV5-4
TGCAGCGTTGAAGAGCTTCTAGCGGTCCCCTACAATGAGCAGTTCTTC	CSVEELLAVPYNEQFF	TRBJ2-1	TRBD2	-	TRBV29-1
TGTGCCAGCAGCTTAGCGCGACAGCGCTCCTCTGGGGCCAACGTCCTGACTTTC	CASSLARQRSSGANVLTF	TRBJ2-6	-	-	TRBV7-8
TGTGCCAGCAGCGGGGGACAGATTTTAGCCAAAAACATTCAGTACTTC	CASSGGQILAKNIQYF	TRBJ2-4	TRBD1	-	TRBV9
TGTGCCAGCAGCGTAGGCAGCGGGAACACAGATACGCAGTATTTT	CASSVGSGNTDTQYF	TRBJ2-3	TRBD2	-	TRBV9
TGTGCCAGCAGTTACCAGGATGGCTACACCTTC	CASSYQDGYTF	TRBJ1-2	-	-	TRBV28
TGTGCCAGCTTTTCCCGAAGGGGCTGGGAAGCTTTCTTT	CASFSRRGWEAFF	TRBJ1-1	-	-	TRBV2
TGTGCCAGCAGTGCGACTAGCGGGATGTTTATTGAGCAGTTCTTC	CASSATSGMFIEQFF	TRBJ2-1	TRBD2	-	TRBV27
TGTGCCAGCAGCTTAGCCCCCACAGGGGGCTCCTACGAGCAGTACTTC	CASSLAPTGGSYEQYF	TRBJ2-7	TRBD1	-	TRBV11-1
TGTGCCAGCTCACATGGACAAAACACTGAAGCTTTCTTT	CASSHGQNTEAFF	TRBJ1-1	-	-	TRBV18
TGTGCCAGCAGTGACTCCACAGGGCGGCTAGCGGGAGGGACAGATACGCAGTATTTT	CASSDSTGRLAGGTDTQYF	TRBJ2-3	TRBD2	-	TRBV6-4
TGTGCCAGCAGTCGACCGGGACAGGGGGCGCTGGGGGCCAACGTCCTGACTTTC	CASSRPGQGALGANVLTF	TRBJ2-6	TRBD1	-	TRBV9
TGTGCCAGCAGCTTAGAAGCCGCAGAGCTGTTTTTT	CASSLEAAELFF	TRBJ2-2	-	-	TRBV7-8
TGTGCCAGCAGCCTCCCAGACAGGGAGGCTGAGCAGTTCTTC	CASSLPDREAEQFF	TRBJ2-1	-	-	TRBV7-8
TGTGCCAGCAGCTTCCCTAGTAGTTACAATGAGCAGTTCTTC	CASSFPSSYNEQFF	TRBJ2-1	-	-	TRBV11-2
TGCGCCAGCAGCTTGGGAGCGGGACAGGACTTAAATGAGCAGTTCTTC	CASSLGAGQDLNEQFF	TRBJ2-1	-	once	TRBV5-1
TGCGCCAGCAGCGTAGAGGATAGCTCCTACAATGAGCAGTTCTTC	CASSVEDSSYNEQFF	TRBJ2-1	-	-	TRBV5-1
TGTGCCAGCAGCGATACACTGAACACTGAAGCTTTCTTT	CASSDTLNTEAFF	TRBJ1-1	-	-	TRBV5-4
TGTGCCATCGGCCGGGACACTGCCTACGAGCAGTACTTC	CAIGRDTAYEQYF	TRBJ2-7	-	once	TRBV10-3
TGTGCCAGCAGTTACTCTCGCGCGGGTAGTGGTGAAAAACTGTTTTTT	CASSYSRAGSGEKLFF	TRBJ1-4	-	-	TRBV6-5
TGTGCCAGCAGCCCAACAGGACGGCCCTCTGGGGCCAACGTCCTGACTTTC	CASSPTGRPSGANVLTF	TRBJ2-6	-	-	TRBV9
TGTGCCAGCAGCACACCGGGACAGACCTACGAGCAGTACTTC	CASSTPGQTYEQYF	TRBJ2-7	TRBD1	few	TRBV4-2
TGTGCCAGCAGCCTAGCGTTCGGAACTTACGAGCAGTACTTC	CASSLAFGTYEQYF	TRBJ2-7	-	-	TRBV2
TGTGCCAGCAGACAAGCGGGAGGAGAGACCCAGTACTTC	CASRQAGGETQYF	TRBJ2-5	TRBD2	-	TRBV5-4
TGTGCCAGCAGCTACCCGGGACTAGCGGGTCGGAGGGGATCGAGCGAGCAGTACTTC	CASSYPGLAGRRGSSEQYF	TRBJ2-7	TRBD2	few	TRBV5-4
TGTGCCAGCAGTTCAGAGCTAGTAGCCAAAAACATTCAGTACTTC	CASSSELVAKNIQYF	TRBJ2-4	-	-	TRBV28
TGTGCCAGCAGCTTAGATCTTGGGGCGGGGACTGAGCAGTTCTTC	CASSLDLGAGTEQFF	TRBJ2-1	-	-	TRBV11-2
TGTGCCAGCAGAAAGGACAAGTACTATGGCTACACCTTC	CASRKDKYYGYTF	TRBJ1-2	-	-	TRBV28
TGTGCCAGCAGACCCAGCGTCTACGAGCAGTACTTC	CASRPSVYEQYF	TRBJ2-7	-	few	TRBV6-5
TGTGCCAGCCTATTCCCGCGTGGCGGGAGAAAAGAGACCCAGTACTTC	CASLFPRGGRKETQYF	TRBJ2-5	TRBD2	few	TRBV27
TGTGCCAGCAGCCAAGGTGGGGACTCTTACTACGAGCAGTACTTC	CASSQGGDSYYEQYF	TRBJ2-7	-	once	TRBV14
TGTGCCAGCAGTACCGCGGACAGGGTAGCCGGGGAGCTGTTTTTT	CASSTADRVAGELFF	TRBJ2-2	TRBD1	few	TRBV27
TGTGCCAGTAAACAGTCCAATCAGCCCCAGCATTTT	CASKQSNQPQHF	TRBJ1-5	-	-	TRBV19
TGCGCCAGCAGCCTCACCCCCCAGGGGAACACTGAAGCTTTCTTT	CASSLTPQGNTEAFF	TRBJ1-1	-	-	TRBV5-1
TGTGCCAGTAGTGCCTACCCGGGACAGAGCTCTAGATTTGGGGCCAACGTCCTGACTTTC	CASSAYPGQSSRFGANVLTF	TRBJ2-6	TRBD1	-	TRBV19
TGTGCCAGCAGTTACTCGTTCGGAGGTGATGAGCAGTTCTTC	CASSYSFGGDEQFF	TRBJ2-1	-	few	TRBV6-5
TGTGCCAGCAGCTTAGGGGGGGGACTAGCGGGAACCTCCTACGAGCAGTACTTC	CASSLGGGLAGTSYEQYF	TRBJ2-7	TRBD2	once	TRBV11-2
TGCGCCAGCAGCTTTGAATCCAGGGACAATGAGCAGTTCTTC	CASSFESRDNEQFF	TRBJ2-1	-	-	TRBV5-1
TGTGCCACCAACAGGGGACAGGGGTCCCAGTACTTC	CATNRGQGSQYF	TRBJ2-5	TRBD1	-	TRBV7-9
TGCGCCAGCAGCTTGGCATCAGTTCGGGGCACCGGGGAGCTGTTTTTT	CASSLASVRGTGELFF	TRBJ2-2	-	-	TRBV5-1